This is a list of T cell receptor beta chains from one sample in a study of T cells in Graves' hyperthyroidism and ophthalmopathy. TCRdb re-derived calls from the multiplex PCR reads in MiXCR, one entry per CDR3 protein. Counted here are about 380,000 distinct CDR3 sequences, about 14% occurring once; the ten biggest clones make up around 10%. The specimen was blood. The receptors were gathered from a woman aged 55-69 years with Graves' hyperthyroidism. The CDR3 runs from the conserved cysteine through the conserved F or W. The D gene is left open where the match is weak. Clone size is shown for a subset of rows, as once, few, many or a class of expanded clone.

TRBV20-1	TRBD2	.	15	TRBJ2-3	TGCAGTGCCCGGGGACTAGCGGACCCCACAGATACGCAGTATTTT	CSARGLADPTDTQYF
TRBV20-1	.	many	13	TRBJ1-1	TGCAGTGCTATTTGGGGCATGAACACTGAAGCTTTCTTT	CSAIWGMNTEAFF
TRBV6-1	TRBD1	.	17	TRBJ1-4	TGTGCCAGCGGGAAGGGACAGGGGGAGTTAGTGGATGAAAAACTGTTTTTT	CASGKGQGELVDEKLFF
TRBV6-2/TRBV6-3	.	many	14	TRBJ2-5	TGTGCCAGCAGCAAACAGGGATATCCAGAGACCCAGTACTTC	CASSKQGYPETQYF
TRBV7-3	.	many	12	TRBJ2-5	TGTGCCCCCGCCGGGGGGCGGGGGACCCAGTACTTC	CAPAGGRGTQYF
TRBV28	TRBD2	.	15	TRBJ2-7	TGTGCCAGCAGTTTGCGGGGGGGGATAAACTACGAGCAGTACTTC	CASSLRGGINYEQYF
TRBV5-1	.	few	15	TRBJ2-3	TGCGCCAGCAGCTTGGGACAGGAAAGCACAGATACGCAGTATTTT	CASSLGQESTDTQYF
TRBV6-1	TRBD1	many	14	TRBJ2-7	TGTGCCAGCAATCGGGACAGGGCGGGCTACGAGCAGTACTTC	CASNRDRAGYEQYF
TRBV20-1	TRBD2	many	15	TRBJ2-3	TGCAGTGCTGCTGGACTAGCGGGAAGCGCAGATACGCAGTATTTT	CSAAGLAGSADTQYF
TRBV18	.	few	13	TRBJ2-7	TGTGCCAGCTCACCTTCGGGACGGAACGAGCAGTACTTC	CASSPSGRNEQYF
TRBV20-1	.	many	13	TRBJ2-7	TGCAGTGCTAGAGTCGCGGGCCGCTACGAGCAGTACTTC	CSARVAGRYEQYF
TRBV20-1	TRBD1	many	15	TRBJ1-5	TGCAGTGCTAGTGGACAGGGGATCGGCAATCAGCCCCAGCATTTT	CSASGQGIGNQPQHF
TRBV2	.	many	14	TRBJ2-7	TGTGCCAGCAACCGGCGCGATTCGAGCAGCGAGCAGTACTTC	CASNRRDSSSEQYF
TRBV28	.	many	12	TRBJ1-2	TGTGCCAGCAGTTTATCTGGGGTCGGCTACACCTTC	CASSLSGVGYTF
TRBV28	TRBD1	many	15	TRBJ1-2	TGTGCCAGCAGTTCCCCTAGGACAGGGGGCGGCGGCTACACCTTC	CASSSPRTGGGGYTF
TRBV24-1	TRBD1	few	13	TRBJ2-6	TGTGCCTCCGGGACAGCTGGGGCCAACGTCCTGACTTTC	CASGTAGANVLTF
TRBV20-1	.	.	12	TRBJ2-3	TGCAGTGCTAGAATAGACAGCGACACGCAGTATTTT	CSARIDSDTQYF
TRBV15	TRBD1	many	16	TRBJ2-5	TGTGCCACCAGCATCCGGACAGGGAACCCGCAAGAGACCCAGTACTTC	CATSIRTGNPQETQYF
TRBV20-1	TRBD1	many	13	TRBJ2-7	TGCAGTGCTCCTTGGACAGGATCGTCCGAGCAGTACTTC	CSAPWTGSSEQYF
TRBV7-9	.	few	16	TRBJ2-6	TGTGCCAGCAGCCCCGGACACCTCCAATGGGCCAACGTCCTGACTTTC	CASSPGHLQWANVLTF
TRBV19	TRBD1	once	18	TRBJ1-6	TGTGCCAGTAGTATCCTCCCCGACCGACAGGGGGCTAGATCACCCCTCCACTTT	CASSILPDRQGARSPLHF
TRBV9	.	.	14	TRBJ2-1	TGTGCCAGCAGCGTAGGGGCCGGGGGTGGAGAGCAGTTCTTC	CASSVGAGGGEQFF
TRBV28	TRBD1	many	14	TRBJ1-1	TGTGCCAGCAGTTACCCGACAGGGGACACTGAAGCTTTCTTT	CASSYPTGDTEAFF
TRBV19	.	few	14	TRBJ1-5	TGTGCCAGTACCTCAGCACGAGTTAGTCAGCCCCAGCATTTT	CASTSARVSQPQHF
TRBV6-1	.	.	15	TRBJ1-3	TGTGCCAGCAGTAAGGGACTCCACGTCGGAAACACCATATATTTT	CASSKGLHVGNTIYF
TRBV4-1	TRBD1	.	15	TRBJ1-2	TGCGCCAGCAGCCCGTCCGGGACAGGGGGCGAGGGCTACACCTTC	CASSPSGTGGEGYTF
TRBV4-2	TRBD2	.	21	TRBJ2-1	TGTGCCAGCAGCCCTTACGACTTGGGACTAGCGGGAGGGAGCTCCTACAATGAGCAGTTCTTC	CASSPYDLGLAGGSSYNEQFF
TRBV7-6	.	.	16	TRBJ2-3	TGTGCCAGCAGCGTAACAGGGAAAGTAGGCACAGATACGCAGTATTTT	CASSVTGKVGTDTQYF
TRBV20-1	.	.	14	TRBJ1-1	TGCAGTGCTACTCCCCCAGGGAAGAACACTGAAGCTTTCTTT	CSATPPGKNTEAFF
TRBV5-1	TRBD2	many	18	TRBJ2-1	TGCGCCAGCAGCTTGGGACTAGCGGGAGGGCCATTGAGCAATGAGCAGTTCTTC	CASSLGLAGGPLSNEQFF
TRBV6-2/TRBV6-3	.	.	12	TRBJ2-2	TGTGCCAGCAGTTCGAGGGTCGGGGAGCTGTTTTTT	CASSSRVGELFF
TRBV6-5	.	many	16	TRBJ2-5	TGTGCCAGCAGTTACTTAGCGTCGGAATACCAAGAGACCCAGTACTTC	CASSYLASEYQETQYF
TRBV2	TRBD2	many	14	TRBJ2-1	TGTGCCAGCAGGTTAGCGGGAGTGGGTAATGAGCAGTTCTTC	CASRLAGVGNEQFF
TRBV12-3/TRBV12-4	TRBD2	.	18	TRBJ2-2	TGTGCCAGCAGTTTGGGAGGCCTAGCGGGAGCTAACACCGGGGAGCTGTTTTTT	CASSLGGLAGANTGELFF
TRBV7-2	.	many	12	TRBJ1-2	TGTGCCAGCAGCCCCCGCCGGGGTTTCTACACCTTC	CASSPRRGFYTF
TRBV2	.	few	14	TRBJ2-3	TGTGCCAGCAGCCGACAGATCCGGACAGATACGCAGTATTTT	CASSRQIRTDTQYF
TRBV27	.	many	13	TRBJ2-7	TGTGCCAGCAGCTTACAGGGAAACTACGAGCAGTACTTC	CASSLQGNYEQYF
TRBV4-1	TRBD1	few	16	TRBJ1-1	TGCGCCAGCAGCCAAGAGACAGGGGGAATGAACACTGAAGCTTTCTTT	CASSQETGGMNTEAFF
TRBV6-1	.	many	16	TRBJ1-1	TGTGCCAGCAGACACTATCGACAACCCCCGGCGACTGAAGCTTTCTTT	CASRHYRQPPATEAFF
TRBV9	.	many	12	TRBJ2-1	TGTGCCAGCAGCCATAGGCACAATGAGCAGTTCTTC	CASSHRHNEQFF
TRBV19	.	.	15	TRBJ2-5	TGTGCCAGTAGTATAGACCCGCACCCGGACAAGGCCCAGTACTTC	CASSIDPHPDKAQYF
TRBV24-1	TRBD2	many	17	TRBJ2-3	TGTGCCACCAGTGATCCTCCCGGCACTAGCGGCACAGATACGCAGTATTTT	CATSDPPGTSGTDTQYF
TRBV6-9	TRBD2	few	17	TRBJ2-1	TGCGCCAGCAGTGAGTGGCAGGGTCTAGCGGGAGGGCCTGAGCAGTTCTTC	CASSEWQGLAGGPEQFF
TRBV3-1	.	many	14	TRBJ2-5	TGTGCCAGCAGCCAAGTGACCAGTCAAGAGACCCAGTACTTC	CASSQVTSQETQYF
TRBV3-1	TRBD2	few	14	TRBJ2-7	TGTGCCAGCAGTCGGACTAGCGGGAGTACCGAGCAGTACTTC	CASSRTSGSTEQYF
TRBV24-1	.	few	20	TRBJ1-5	TGTGCCACCAGTGATTTAAGGCCCAAGAGCAGGGAGTTAAGCAATCAGCCCCAGCATTTT	CATSDLRPKSRELSNQPQHF
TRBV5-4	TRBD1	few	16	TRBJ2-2	TGTGCCAGCAGCTTGCATCCGACAGGGGGCTCCGGGGAGCTGTTTTTT	CASSLHPTGGSGELFF
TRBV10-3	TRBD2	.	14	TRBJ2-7	TGTGCCATCAGTGACGGGACTAGCGGCTACGAGCAGTACTTC	CAISDGTSGYEQYF